This T cell receptor beta chain was sequenced for a study of T-cell reconstitution after alpha-beta-depleted transplantation in children. V was clipped by 0 bases and J by 2 bases, with 7 bases between them. Per the germline V gene, CDR1 is SGDLS and CDR2 is YYNGEE. This CDR3 is 14 amino acids long. For TCRbeta, the library was prepared with unique molecular identifiers. TCRdb used MiXCR to reprocess the PCR reads, holding one entry per CDR3 protein. The sample has 400,000 to 500,000 distinct CDR3 sequences; 11% are singletons. The sequence came from a human donor who donated a stem cell graft to a child with acute myeloid leukemia. Sequencing used PBMCs from the stem cell graft donor, obtained from the stem cell graft. The rearrangement links TRBV9 to TRBJ2-3; D is unclear. The CDR3 protein is CASSVGRSTDTQYF. As DNA, the CDR3 is TGTGCCAGCAGCGTAGGTCGGTCCACAGATACGCAGTATTTT.